This T cell receptor (beta chain) was identified during a study of blood T cell repertoires in COVID-19 (dated by TCRdb to 2020 to 2022). As for the study more broadly: Collaborator samples came from the United States, Italy and Spain and covered acute and convalescent phases of COVID-19. The prospective study material was composed of cDNA or gDNA derived from T cells, B-cell-depleted T cells, or PBMCs. The dataset comprised deeply sampled blood TCRbeta repertoires from subjects exposed to, actively infected with, or recovered from COVID-19. The repertoires were released in a freely available public database intended as a resource for research on the immune response to SARS-CoV-2. Samples came from the ongoing ImmuneRACE study (first 160 participants) plus 1,254 subjects from 6 global collaborators. Nearly every sample came with metadata listing a de-identified subject ID, COVID-19 status, age in years and sex. HLA class I and class II types, where available, came from metadata supplied by the sample provider rather than from assay-based typing. Broader findings and caveats from the paper: Clinical and demographic metadata were provided uncurated, with the amount varying by source and participant.

In regard to this clone: Which antigen it targets is not known. The input lacks base qualities; no much larger clone sits a single base away.

TCRbeta CDR3 regions were amplified from genomic DNA using the immunoSEQ Assay, a bias-controlled multiplex PCR. Under the source paper's analysis protocol: The number of nucleated cells in each sample was estimated by amplification of reference gene primers within the assay. Sequence reads were collapsed and filtered to measure the absolute abundance of every unique TCRbeta CDR3 rearrangement. For each sample, productive Simpson clonality was calculated as the square root of Simpson's diversity index over productive rearrangements. TCRdb took this table from immuneACCESS and kept in-frame rearrangements with V and J called. Such tables lack part of the clones; where checked against another copy, unresolved V genes explain under half of the gap, and the rest is unexplained. V and J calls and clone size follow that table, whereas D and trimming were derived from the DNA. The sample yields about 190,000 clones; approximately 80% were counted once. The ten top clones hold around 12% of the sample.

The collaborating institutions used their own protocols to collect whole blood in K2EDTA tubes. Collaborator samples were shipped for TCRbeta analysis as frozen whole blood, isolated PBMCs, or DNA extracted from either sample type. The germline V gene encodes CDR1 SGHRS and CDR2 YFSETQ. V lost 3 bases and J lost 4 bases, and the count of bases not matched to a germline gene is 12. Including the terminal cysteine and phenylalanine, the CDR3 comprises 17 residues. The retained sequence is limited to the CDR3, 51 bases, with the frame set at the first base. The chain uses TRBV5-1 and TRBJ2-1, with 8 bases aligning to TRBD2. Sequencing was performed on peripheral blood. This receptor was obtained from a woman aged 50 to 65 with acute or convalescent COVID-19. The DNA reads as follows: TGCGCCAGCAGCTCTCCGGGAGGGCAGCGGGTTTACAATGAGCAGTTCTTC. This sequence encodes CASSSPGGQRVYNEQFF.